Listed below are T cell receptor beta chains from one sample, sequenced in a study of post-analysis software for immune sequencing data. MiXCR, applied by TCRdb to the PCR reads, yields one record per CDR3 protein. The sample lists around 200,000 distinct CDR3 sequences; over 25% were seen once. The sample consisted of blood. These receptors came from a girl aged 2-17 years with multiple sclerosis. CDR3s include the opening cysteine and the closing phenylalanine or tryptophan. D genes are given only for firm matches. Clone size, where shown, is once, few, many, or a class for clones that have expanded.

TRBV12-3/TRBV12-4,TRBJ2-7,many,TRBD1,CASSLHRGAYEQYF,TGTGCCAGCAGTCTCCACAGGGGGGCCTACGAGCAGTACTTC
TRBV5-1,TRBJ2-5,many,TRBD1,CASSPGTVDFETQYF,TGCGCCAGCAGCCCAGGGACAGTGGATTTCGAGACCCAGTACTTC
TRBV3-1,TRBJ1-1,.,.,CASSQGSPNMNTEAFF,TGTGCCAGCAGCCAAGGGTCACCGAACATGAACACTGAAGCTTTCTTT
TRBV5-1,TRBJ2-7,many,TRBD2,CASSPGTSDYGQYF,TGCGCCAGCAGCCCCGGGACTAGCGACTACGGTCAGTACTTC
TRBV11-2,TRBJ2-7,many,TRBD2,CASSFALGLAEQYF,TGTGCCAGCAGCTTTGCTCTGGGACTAGCGGAGCAGTACTTC
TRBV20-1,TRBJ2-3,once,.,CSACSGGTSTDTQYF,TGCAGTGCTTGCTCCGGGGGAACGAGCACAGATACGCAGTATTTT
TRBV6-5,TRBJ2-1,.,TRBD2,CASYPPAGGSYNEQFF,TGTGCCAGCTACCCCCCAGCGGGAGGTTCCTACAATGAGCAGTTCTTC
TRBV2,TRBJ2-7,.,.,CASSEDPSGAEQYF,TGTGCCAGCAGTGAAGACCCTAGTGGGGCCGAGCAGTACTTC
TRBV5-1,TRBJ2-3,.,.,CASSPATGSDTQYF,TGCGCCAGCAGCCCAGCCACAGGGTCAGATACGCAGTATTTT
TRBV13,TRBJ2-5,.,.,CASSLASGAAQPQYF,TGTGCCAGCAGCTTAGCATCGGGCGCAGCACAGCCCCAGTACTTC
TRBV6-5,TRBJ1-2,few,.,CASSYSAAGRVGYTF,TGTGCCAGCAGTTACTCTGCCGCGGGGAGGGTGGGCTACACCTTC
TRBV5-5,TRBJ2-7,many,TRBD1,CASSPRQGNSYEQYF,TGTGCCAGCAGCCCCCGACAGGGGAACTCCTACGAGCAGTACTTC
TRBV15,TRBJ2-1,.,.,CATSRVFPGSSYNEQFF,TGTGCCACCAGCAGAGTATTCCCGGGGAGCTCCTACAACGAGCAGTTCTTC
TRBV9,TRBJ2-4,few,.,CASNGGPGINIQYF,TGTGCCAGCAACGGCGGACCGGGGATAAACATTCAGTACTTC
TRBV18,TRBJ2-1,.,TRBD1,CASSPSHRGFNEQFF,TGTGCCAGCTCACCCAGCCACAGGGGATTCAATGAGCAGTTCTTC
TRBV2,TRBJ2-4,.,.,CASGSEGKAENIQYF,TGTGCCAGCGGGAGTGAGGGGAAAGCCGAAAACATTCAGTACTTC
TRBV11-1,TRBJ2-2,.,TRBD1,CASSSHRGTGELFF,TGTGCCAGCAGCTCTCACAGGGGCACCGGGGAGCTGTTTTTT
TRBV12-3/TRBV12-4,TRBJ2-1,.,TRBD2,CASSPPALAGGLSSYNEQFF,TGTGCCAGCAGTCCCCCAGCACTAGCGGGGGGCCTAAGCTCCTACAATGAGCAGTTCTTC
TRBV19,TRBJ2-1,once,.,CASSIGFGRVVNEQFF,TGTGCCAGTAGTATCGGGTTTGGCAGGGTGGTTAATGAGCAGTTCTTC
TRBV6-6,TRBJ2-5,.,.,CASSRPDLVTQYF,TGTGCCAGCAGCCGACCGGACCTAGTGACCCAGTACTTC
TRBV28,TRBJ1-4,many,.,CASSTYSGTNEKLFF,TGTGCCAGCAGTACATACAGCGGCACTAATGAAAAACTGTTTTTT
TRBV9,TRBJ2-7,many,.,CASSVSSGVSSYEQYF,TGTGCCAGCAGCGTTTCATCAGGAGTCAGCTCCTACGAGCAGTACTTC
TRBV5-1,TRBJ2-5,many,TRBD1,CASSPDPLTGLQETQYF,TGCGCCAGCAGCCCAGATCCCCTGACAGGGCTCCAAGAGACCCAGTACTTC
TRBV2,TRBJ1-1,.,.,CASSEAASTEAFF,TGTGCCAGCAGTGAAGCCGCCTCCACTGAAGCTTTCTTT
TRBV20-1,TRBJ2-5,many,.,CSAVDPREREQYF,TGCAGTGCAGTGGACCCGAGGGAGAGAGAGCAGTACTTC
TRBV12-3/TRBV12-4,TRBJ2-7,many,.,CASSLVGDGTYEQYF,TGTGCCAGCAGTTTAGTAGGGGACGGAACCTACGAGCAGTACTTC
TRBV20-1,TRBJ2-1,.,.,CSAVPGMISHNEQFF,TGCAGTGCTGTTCCGGGGATGATTTCCCACAATGAGCAGTTCTTC
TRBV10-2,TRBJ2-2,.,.,CASSESGYTGELFF,TGCGCCAGCAGTGAGTCTGGCTACACCGGGGAGCTGTTTTTT
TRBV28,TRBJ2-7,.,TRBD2,CASSPGLAAYEQYF,TGTGCCAGCAGCCCGGGACTAGCGGCATACGAGCAGTACTTC
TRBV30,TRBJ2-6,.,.,CAWSRDIPGANVLTF,TGTGCCTGGTCGCGGGATATCCCTGGGGCCAACGTCCTGACTTTC
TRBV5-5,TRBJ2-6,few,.,CASSLGFSGANVRTF,TGTGCCAGCAGCTTGGGGTTTTCTGGGGCCAACGTCCGGACTTTC
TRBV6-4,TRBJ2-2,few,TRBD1,CANSARDRGTGELFF,TGTGCCAACTCGGCCAGGGACAGGGGCACCGGGGAGCTGTTTTTT
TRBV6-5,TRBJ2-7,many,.,CASRNVGSAAYEQYF,TGTGCCAGCAGAAACGTGGGTTCCGCCGCCTACGAGCAGTACTTC
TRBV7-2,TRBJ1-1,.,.,CASSLAPGELAFF,TGTGCCAGCAGCTTAGCGCCCGGAGAATTGGCTTTCTTT
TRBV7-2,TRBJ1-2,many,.,CASSLQVNYGYTF,TGTGCCAGCAGCTTGCAGGTTAACTATGGCTACACCTTC
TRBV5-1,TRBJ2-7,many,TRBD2,CASSLGLAGALSYEQYF,TGCGCCAGCAGCTTGGGACTAGCGGGAGCCCTCTCCTACGAGCAGTACTTC
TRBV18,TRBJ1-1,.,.,CASSPLGGDTEAFF,TGTGCCAGCTCACCACTTGGAGGGGACACTGAAGCTTTCTTT
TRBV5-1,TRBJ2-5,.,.,CASSLGDGKGETQYF,TGCGCCAGCAGCCTCGGGGACGGGAAAGGGGAGACCCAGTACTTC
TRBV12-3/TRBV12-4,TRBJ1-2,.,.,CASKQGIYGYTF,TGTGCCAGCAAACAGGGCATCTATGGCTATACCTTC
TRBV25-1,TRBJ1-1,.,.,CASSERAKNTEAFF,TGTGCCAGCAGTGAAAGGGCAAAGAACACTGAAGCTTTCTTT
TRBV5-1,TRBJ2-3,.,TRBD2,CASSLAAGGPGDTQYF,TGCGCCAGCAGCTTGGCCGCGGGGGGGCCCGGGGATACGCAGTATTTT
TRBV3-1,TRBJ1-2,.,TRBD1,CASSQDPDRGRDGYTF,TGTGCCAGCAGCCAAGACCCGGACAGGGGGCGGGATGGCTACACCTTC
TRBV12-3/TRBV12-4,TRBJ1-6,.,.,CASSLKFGSPLHF,TGTGCCAGCAGCCTTAAGTTTGGTTCACCCCTCCACTTT
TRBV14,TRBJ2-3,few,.,CASSQKKDTQYF,TGTGCCAGCAGCCAAAAGAAAGATACGCAGTATTTT
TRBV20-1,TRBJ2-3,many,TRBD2,CSATRLAGRTDTQYF,TGCAGTGCTACCAGACTAGCGGGAAGGACAGATACGCAGTATTTT
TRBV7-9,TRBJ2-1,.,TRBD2,CASSQRLPGLVDNEQFF,TGTGCCAGCAGCCAGAGACTCCCGGGACTAGTAGACAATGAGCAGTTCTTC